The present T cell receptor beta chain was sequenced within a study of CXCR3-negative and CXCR3-positive naive CD8 T cells. Study outcomes and limitations: Similar TRBV-TRBJ usage characterized naive CXCR3-negative and CXCR3-positive cells; memory cells differed. TRB CDR3 hydrophobicity was greater in CXCR3-positive naive cells than in CXCR3-negative naive cells. TRB CDR3 properties served as the basis for inferring TCR strength, and surface CD5 was comparable between naive subsets. The majority of assays used fresh PBMCs, and CXCR3 expression partially decreased after cryopreservation.

CDR1 is SQVTM, CDR2 ANQGSEA, per germline. This CDR3 region has 14 residues. Naive CD8+ T cells showed a CD45RO-CCR7+CD27+CD95- phenotype. Turning to this clonotype: Its antigen is not identified.

All TRB cDNA libraries came from 5' RACE performed with UMI labels. For each CDR3 protein, TCRdb gives one entry from its re-call of the 5' RACE reads, without DNA. The ten top clones account for around 5%, within a sample of around 63,000 distinct CDR3 sequences. This chain connects TRBV29-1 to TRBJ2-5; TCRdb designates TRBD1, a call that cannot be tested without DNA. The sequencing input was naive CXCR3+ CD8+ T cells from blood. Stated subset: CD45RO-CCR7+CD27+CD95- naive CD8+ T cells expressing CXCR3 (TNR3+). This clonotype originated in a human donor in good health. Some clones in this sample may be carry-over from other donors' samples. CDR3 in amino acids: CSVDSDSHQETQYF.